This TCR beta chain originates from a study of preoperative IRX-2 immunotherapy in early breast cancer. Using immunoSEQ multiplex PCR, the repertoire was profiled, and TCRdb retains in-frame clones only, with some absent. Of 34,000 or so clones in the sample, roughly 80% were seen once. The treatment is: preoperative locoregional IRX-2 cytokine immunotherapy. This phase Ib study tested locoregional IRX-2 cytokine immunotherapy given before surgery. This CDR3 is 14 amino acids long. Germline V lookup: CDR1 MDHEN, CDR2 SYDVKM. The germline V and J ends were trimmed by 3 bases and 2 bases, with 10 bases remaining between them.

The material sequenced was lymph node tissue, taken from a patient treated with IRX-2 immunotherapy. V gene TRBV28 combines with J gene TRBJ1-1; D gene unclear. This clonotype originated in a human donor with breast cancer. The CDR3 reads CASSFPSSNTEAFF. For the CDR3, the DNA is TGTGCCAGCAGTTTCCCCTCGTCCAACACTGAAGCTTTCTTT.